The 10 T cell receptor beta chains below all came from one sample that was sequenced in a study of cytotoxic CD8 clonotypes in ibrutinib-treated CLL. Repertoires were generated with immunoSEQ multiplex PCR, while TCRdb's copy carries only in-frame clones and drops some. The sample carries 40,000 to 60,000 clones, about half recorded once. Sequences were derived from PBMCs, sampled after 12 months of ibrutinib treatment. The receptors here all came from a human donor with chronic lymphocytic leukemia.

The CDR3 loop reads CASSSLGGSGNEQFF. The CDR3 nucleotides read TGTGCCAGCAGCTCGCTTGGGGGCAGCGGCAATGAGCAGTTCTTC. The gene calls are TRBV7-3 and TRBJ2-1, with a possible D match to TRBD1 (6 bases). CDR1 SGHTA and CDR2 FQGTGA come from the germline V gene. Deletions cut 4 bases from V and 6 bases from J, with 16 bases between. There are 15 residues in the CDR3.

Only a few counts were recorded for this clone. The chain uses TRBV11-3 and TRBJ2-1, with 8 bases fitting TRBD1. CDR1 is SGHNT, CDR2 YENEEA, per germline. J lost 3 bases, V lost 5 bases, and 6 bases had no gene match. CDR3 length: 15 amino acids. CDR3 coding DNA: TGTGCCAGCAGCCCAGGGACAGGTGACTACAATGAGCAGTTCTTC. The encoded protein is CASSPGTGDYNEQFF. Filled out from reference TRBV11-3 and TRBJ2-1, the complete variable domain reads EAGVVQSPRYKIIEKKQPVAFWCNPISGHNTLYWYLQNLGQGPELLIRYENEEAVDDSQLPKDRFSAERLKGVDSTLKIQPAELGDSAVYLCASSPGTGDYNEQFFGPGTRLTVL.

This clone appeared a few times. The chain is built from TRBV2 and TRBJ2-5; 9 nucleotides line up with TRBD1. The CDR3 has 16 amino acids. Trimming removed 3 bases from V and 3 bases from J; junction bases left unmatched: 8. Per the germline V gene, CDR1 is SNHLY and CDR2 is FYNNEI. Here the CDR3 reads CASSDPDRGGEETQYF. CDR3 coding DNA: TGTGCCAGCAGTGACCCAGACAGGGGGGGAGAAGAGACCCAGTACTTC.

CDR3 region: CASSLGLEETQYF. The CDR3 DNA sequence: TGTGCCAGCAGCTTGGGTCTTGAAGAGACCCAGTACTTC. The rearrangement joins TRBV5-6 to TRBJ2-5; D is ambiguous. With 0 bases removed from V and 3 bases from J, the gap between germline ends came to 6 bases. CDR3 length: 13 amino acids. Germline-derived CDR1 and CDR2 are SGHDT and YYEEEE.

A few counts support this clone. V is TRBV5-1 and J is TRBJ2-7; D is undetermined. V shed 0 bases and J shed 0 bases, with 4 bases lying between them. The CDR3 is made up of 13 amino acids. CDR1 is SGHRS, CDR2 YFSETQ, per germline. As DNA, the CDR3 is TGCGCCAGCAGCTTGGAAACCTCCTACGAGCAGTACTTC. Its protein product is CASSLETSYEQYF.

This clone was detected only a few times. V and J are TRBV29-1 and TRBJ2-7, with a tentative D call TRBD1 (6 bases). In germline, CDR1 is SQVTM, CDR2 ANQGSEA. V was shortened by 6 bases and J by 3 bases, with 9 bases between the two germline ends. This CDR3 contains 11 residues. The CDR3 DNA reads as TGCAGCGTGCGACAGGACTACGAGCAGTACTTC. This translates into CSVRQDYEQYF.

The chain combines TRBV5-1 with TRBJ2-4; perhaps TRBD1 as D (5 bases). Germline CDR1 SGHRS, CDR2 YFSETQ. The CDR3 length is 16 residues. V was clipped by 0 bases and J by 2 bases, with 12 bases between them. The CDR3: CASSLVAGWSKNIQYF. In nucleotides, the CDR3 is TGCGCCAGCAGCTTGGTGGCAGGGTGGTCCAAAAACATTCAGTACTTC.

The V call is TRBV6-1, the J call TRBJ1-1; D might be TRBD1 (5 bases). Germline CDR1 and CDR2: MNHNS and SASEGT. Trimming removed 1 base at V and 8 bases at J, with 26 bases between. The CDR3 extends over 18 amino acids. CDR3 protein: CASSEGRRRGRIIREAFF. The CDR3 region has the DNA TGTGCCAGCAGTGAAGGGAGACGAAGGGGACGAATTATCAGGGAAGCTTTCTTT.

The chain couples TRBV28 to TRBJ1-5; D unclear. The CDR3 is 14 amino acids. V was pared by 3 bases and J by 3 bases, with 9 bases between. Germline values: CDR1 MDHEN, CDR2 SYDVKM. CDR3 DNA: TGTGCCAGCAGTTTCGGCAATCTCAATCAGCCCCAGCATTTT. This translates into CASSFGNLNQPQHF.

The chain carries TRBV6-6 and TRBJ2-3, with a possible D match to TRBD1 (6 bases). The CDR3 is 14 residues long. Germline lookup yields CDR1 MNHNY and CDR2 SVGAGI (reference sequence). V shed 8 bases and J shed 4 bases, with 16 bases lying between them. The chain's CDR3 is CASGARTEADTQYF. The CDR3 coding sequence is TGTGCCAGCGGAGCCCGGACAGAGGCAGATACGCAGTATTTT.